The 3 T cell receptor beta chains reported below all come from one sample, sequenced in a study of blood T cell repertoires in COVID-19. Profiled with immunoSEQ multiplex PCR; TCRdb holds only in-frame clones, not every one. The sample shows 200,000 to 250,000 clones, about 88% of them seen only once. Specimen: PBMCs or T cells enriched from blood (not recorded which). Receptors were obtained from a woman in her 30s who had recovered from COVID-19.

The chain recombines TRBV27 with TRBJ1-2, with a possible D match to TRBD1 (5 bases). Germline loops: CDR1 MNHEY, CDR2 SMNVEV (reference sequence). V lost 5 bases and J lost 4, with 14 bases in between. CDR3 length equals 14 residues. CDR3 sequence: CASSIDSRVYGYTF. CDR3 in DNA: TGTGCCAGCAGTATAGACAGTAGGGTCTATGGCTACACCTTC.

The chain carries TRBV6-5 and TRBJ1-1; weak D call: TRBD1 (6 bases). Trimming took off 10 bases at V and 4 bases at J, with 19 bases between the two ends. CDR1 and CDR2 (germline): MNHEY, SVGAGI. The CDR3 sequence is 14 residues long. CDR3 sequence reads: CATTPLGGVTEAFF. The CDR3 region has the DNA TGTGCCACCACCCCCCTAGGGGGTGTCACTGAAGCTTTCTTT.

The chain joins TRBV5-1 to TRBJ1-3; a weak D match, TRBD1 (5 bases). V was cut by 2 bases and J by 3 bases, with 27 bases left in between. The CDR3 spans 20 residues. The germline CDR1 and CDR2 sequences are SGHRS and YFSETQ. Written as DNA, the CDR3 is TGCGCCAGCAGCTTTACTCGTGACAGATCAGGTGGTTTTTATGGAAACACCATATATTTT. Protein: CASSFTRDRSGGFYGNTIYF.